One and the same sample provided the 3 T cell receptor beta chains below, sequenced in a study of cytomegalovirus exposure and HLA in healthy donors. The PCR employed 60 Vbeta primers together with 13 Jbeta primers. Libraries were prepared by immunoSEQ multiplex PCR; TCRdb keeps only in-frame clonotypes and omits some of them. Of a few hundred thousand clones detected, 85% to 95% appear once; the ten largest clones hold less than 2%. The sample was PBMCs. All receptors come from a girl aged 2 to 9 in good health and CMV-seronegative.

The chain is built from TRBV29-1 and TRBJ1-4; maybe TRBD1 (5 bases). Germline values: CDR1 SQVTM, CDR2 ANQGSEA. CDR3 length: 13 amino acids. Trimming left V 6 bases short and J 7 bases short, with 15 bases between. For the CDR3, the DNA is TGCAGCGTCTCCTCCCGGGGGGGTGAAAAACTGTTTTTT. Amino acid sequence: CSVSSRGGEKLFF.

CDR3 nucleotides: TGCGCCAGCAGCCTTCGGACTAGCGGGGGCCAGGAGACCCAGTACTTC. It codes for CASSLRTSGGQETQYF. The chain recombines TRBV4-1 with TRBJ2-5, with 13 bases identical to TRBD2. The CDR3 spans 16 residues. Germline V lookup: CDR1 MGHRA, CDR2 YSYEKL. The J segment lost 5 bases and the V segment lost 4 bases, leaving 7 bases of the junction unmatched.

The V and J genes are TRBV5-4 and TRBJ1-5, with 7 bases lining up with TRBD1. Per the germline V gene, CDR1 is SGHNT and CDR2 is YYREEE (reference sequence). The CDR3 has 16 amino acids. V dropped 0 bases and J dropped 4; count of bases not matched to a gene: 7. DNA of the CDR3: TGTGCCAGCAGCTTGGGGGGCAGGACAGGAAATCAGCCCCAGCATTTT. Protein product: CASSLGGRTGNQPQHF.